Listed below are T cell receptor beta chains from one sample, sequenced in a study of blood T cells in healthy people across ages. In TCRdb, the 5' RACE reads were re-called with MiXCR into one record per CDR3 protein. The sample has about 640,000 distinct CDR3 sequences; under 65% are singletons. The sample comprised blood. Receptors were obtained from a man between 60 and 75 years old in good health. Each CDR3 is given with its conserved first and last residue. The D gene is left open where the match is weak. Size is omitted from some rows. Given values are once, few, many or a class for expanded clones.

V	size	D	J	DNA	CDR3
TRBV29-1	few	TRBD1	TRBJ2-5	TGCAGCGTCCCCGACAGGGGGTGGGGAGGAGAGACCCAGTACTTC	CSVPDRGWGGETQYF
TRBV7-9	many	-	TRBJ2-1	TGTGCCAGCAGCTTAACTACCTACAATGAGCAGTTCTTC	CASSLTTYNEQFF
TRBV4-1	-	-	TRBJ1-1	TGCGCCAGCAGCCACGAAGATCTGGGCACTGAAGCTTTCTTT	CASSHEDLGTEAFF
TRBV14	-	-	TRBJ2-4	TGTGCCAGCAGCCAAGCGGACGGCTTTTTGAGGGAGCAGTACTTC	CASSQADGFLREQYF
TRBV6-1	once	TRBD1	TRBJ2-5	TGTGCCAGCAGGGCGGACAGGGGACAAGAGACCCAGTACTTC	CASRADRGQETQYF
TRBV12-3/TRBV12-4	few	-	TRBJ1-6	TGTGCCAGCAGTTTAGAGAGTCCTTATAATTCACCCCTCCACTTT	CASSLESPYNSPLHF
TRBV28	-	-	TRBJ1-5	TGTGCCAGCAGCCGTGTGGGGAGTAGCAATCAGCCCCAGCATTTT	CASSRVGSSNQPQHF
TRBV27	-	TRBD1	TRBJ2-1	TGTACCAGCAGTCAGACAGGGGGGGACAATGAGCAGTTCTTC	CTSSQTGGDNEQFF
TRBV3-1	-	TRBD2	TRBJ2-5	TGTGCCAGCAGCCATGCCCGAGGTAGCGGGCAAGAGACCCAGTACTTC	CASSHARGSGQETQYF
TRBV7-2	many	TRBD1	TRBJ2-7	TGTGCCAGCAGCCGGGACAGGGTCTACGAGCAGTACTTC	CASSRDRVYEQYF
TRBV5-1	-	TRBD1	TRBJ1-2	TGCGCCAGCAGCTCGGGACAGGGGTTGATCGGCTACACCTTC	CASSSGQGLIGYTF
TRBV10-3	-	TRBD2	TRBJ2-5	TGTGCCACCAGGGAGGGGATTCAAGAGACCCAGTACTTC	CATREGIQETQYF
TRBV7-8	-	-	TRBJ2-5	TGTGCCAGCAGCTCCAACAGGGAGACCCAGTACTTC	CASSSNRETQYF
TRBV7-2	few	-	TRBJ1-2	TGTGCCAGCAGCTTAGTTACCTATGGCTACACCTTC	CASSLVTYGYTF
TRBV7-9	many	-	TRBJ2-3	TGTGCCAGCAGCTCAATGTTCACGGCAGAGAAAAGTGATACGCAGTATTTT	CASSSMFTAEKSDTQYF
TRBV7-9	many	-	TRBJ2-3	TGTGCCAGCAGCTTGCCGACAGATACGCAGTATTTT	CASSLPTDTQYF
TRBV6-5	-	-	TRBJ2-6	TGTGCCAGCAGCCGACAGGAACTGGGGGGGGCCAACGTCCTGACTTTC	CASSRQELGGANVLTF
TRBV12-3/TRBV12-4	-	TRBD2	TRBJ2-3	TGTGCCAGCAGTTCGACTAGCGGGGGCACAGATGCGCAGTATTTT	CASSSTSGGTDAQYF
TRBV5-1	few	TRBD1	TRBJ2-7	TGCGCCAGCAGACCGACAGGGGCCAATGGGTACGAGCAGTACTTC	CASRPTGANGYEQYF
TRBV2	few	TRBD2	TRBJ2-1	TGTGCCAGCAGTGAAGGACTAGCGAGTGAGCAGTTCTTC	CASSEGLASEQFF
TRBV14	few	TRBD1	TRBJ2-4	TGTGCCAGCAGTTCCTTGACAGGGGGAATTCAGTACTTC	CASSSLTGGIQYF
TRBV15	-	TRBD2	TRBJ2-5	TGTGCCACCAGCAGAGGTGGAGCGGGGCCACAAGAGACCCAGTACTTC	CATSRGGAGPQETQYF
TRBV5-1	-	-	TRBJ2-7	TGCGCCAGCAGCTTGGAGCATGGCAGCCTGGGCGAGCAGTACTTC	CASSLEHGSLGEQYF
TRBV3-1	-	-	TRBJ1-6	TGTGCCAGCAGCCGGGGGCAGGGAGGCCGTTCACCCCTCCACTTT	CASSRGQGGRSPLHF
TRBV6-6	few	TRBD1	TRBJ2-1	TGTGCCAGCAGCCGGGACAGGGGATTCGGCAATGAGCAGTTCTTC	CASSRDRGFGNEQFF
TRBV3-1	-	TRBD2	TRBJ2-7	TGTGCCAGCAGCCACCTGGGCGGGACTAGCGTCTACGAGCAGTACTTC	CASSHLGGTSVYEQYF
TRBV24-1	-	TRBD1	TRBJ2-1	TGTGCCACCAGTGATGTGGGACAGGGAGGTCAAAAGCAGTTCTTC	CATSDVGQGGQKQFF
TRBV20-1	-	-	TRBJ2-5	TGCAGTGCTAGAGGAAGGGCTCCTGAGACCCAGTACTTC	CSARGRAPETQYF
TRBV20-1	-	-	TRBJ1-5	TGCAGTGCTATGAAGGTGCAGGGGCAGCCCCAGCATTTT	CSAMKVQGQPQHF
TRBV12-3/TRBV12-4	few	TRBD1	TRBJ2-7	TGTGCCAGCAGTAAGGACAGGGGTCCCTACGAGCAGTACTTC	CASSKDRGPYEQYF
TRBV28	-	TRBD1	TRBJ2-7	TGTGCCAGCAAAAGACAGGGTTACTACGAGCAGTACTTC	CASKRQGYYEQYF
TRBV3-1	-	-	TRBJ2-1	TGTGCCAGCAGCCAATCCAGTTTGCATGAGCAGTTCTTC	CASSQSSLHEQFF
TRBV15	-	-	TRBJ1-6	TGTGCCACCAGCAGAGTCCAGGGTTATAATTCACCCCTCCACTTT	CATSRVQGYNSPLHF